This T cell receptor beta chain was obtained from a study of blood T cell repertoires in COVID-19. Study in general: From T cells, B-cell-depleted T cells, or PBMCs came the material, which was cDNA or gDNA.

In the original analysis: By means of reference gene primer amplification, nucleated cell counts were estimated. The method was immunoSEQ multiplex PCR; TCRdb's version includes in-frame clones alone and lacks a portion of them. The D gene and trimming were derived from the DNA, and the V and J assignments and clone size from that table. The sample contains about 190,000 clones, approximately 79% of which appear only once. The CDR3 extends over 17 amino acids. Germline V lookup: CDR1 LGHNA, CDR2 YNFKEQ. V lost 7 bases to trimming and J lost 5 bases; unmatched junction nucleotides: 10. This rearrangement joins TRBV4-2 to TRBJ2-2, with 13 bases lining up with TRBD2. The TCR sequence derives from a man in his fifties who had recovered from COVID-19. The sample was peripheral blood. The CDR3 protein is CASTLGLAGVLTGELFF. CDR3 sequence (DNA): TGTGCCAGCACCCTCGGACTAGCGGGAGTGTTGACCGGGGAGCTGTTTTTT.